This T cell receptor beta chain was identified during a study of cytomegalovirus exposure and HLA in healthy donors. 13 Jbeta primers and 60 Vbeta primers were used for the PCR. Here immunoSEQ multiplex PCR was the method, and the copy in TCRdb shows in-frame clones only, minus some. The sample lists fewer than 250,000 clones, about 90% occurring once. Germline CDR1 is LNHDA and CDR2 is SQIVND (reference sequence). The ends were cut back, 1 base at V and 4 bases at J, with 7 bases in the middle. CDR3 length equals 13 residues. The sequence was obtained from a boy aged 2 to 10 in good health and CMV-seronegative. The sample taken for sequencing was PBMCs. The chain recombines TRBV19 with TRBJ1-1, with no clear D. The CDR3 nucleotides are TGTGCCAGTAGTATAGGCGGGAGCACTGAAGCTTTCTTT. It is translated as CASSIGGSTEAFF. Complete variable domain (other parts from reference TRBV19 and TRBJ1-1): DGGITQSPKYLFRKEGQNVTLSCEQNLNHDAMYWYRQDPGQGLRLIYYSQIVNDFQKGDIAEGYSVSREKKESFPLTVTSAQKNPTAFYLCASSIGGSTEAFFGQGTRLTVV.